This T cell receptor beta chain stems from a study of regulatory T cells in long-lasting Graves disease. With V trimmed by 6 bases and J by 0 bases, 4 bases remained unmatched. Germline assignment: CDR1 MDHEN and CDR2 SYDVKM. The CDR3 is 14 amino acids. This clonotype was counted many times. Arm-PCR of CDR3 regions and iRepertoire HTBI primers were used to build TCR beta libraries. Via MiXCR, TCRdb re-called the multiplex PCR reads, giving one row per CDR3 protein. Among roughly 440,000 distinct CDR3 sequences listed, around 17% were seen once. Time point noted: newly diagnosed GD, antithyroid drugs for less than 3 months. Making the TCR library involved RNA that had been extracted from PBMCs. The sample also formed part of further work on T cells in Graves' hyperthyroidism and ophthalmopathy.

The V and J genes are TRBV28 and TRBJ1-1; 7 bases fit TRBD1. The sample in question was peripheral blood mononuclear cells (PBMCs), obtained at new diagnosis, from a patient treated with antithyroid drugs. The receptor's source is a woman between 18 and 29 years old with Graves disease. The CDR3 sequence: CASRQGSVNTEAFF. The DNA of the CDR3 is TGTGCCAGCAGACAGGGGAGCGTGAACACTGAAGCTTTCTTT.